This T cell receptor beta chain was documented in a study of response to subunit inactivated influenza vaccine. TCRdb analysed the RT-PCR reads with MiXCR anew, one entry per CDR3 protein. This sample has approximately 700,000 distinct CDR3 sequences, with around 13% found just once. Many counts were recorded for this clonotype. Its target is unknown. General study results and limits: T cells newly recruited by each seasonal influenza vaccination are few, the authors suggested.

V gave up 8 bases and J gave up 4 bases; unmatched junction bases: 9. This CDR3 has 15 residues. From germline, CDR1 is MNHEY and CDR2 SVGEGT. This clonotype was sampled from a man aged 50 to 59 who received an inactivated influenza vaccine. The chain is built from TRBV6-2 or TRBV6-3 and TRBJ2-7; 12 nucleotides agree with TRBD1. The sequences come from PBMCs from blood, collected around two weeks before vaccination. CDR3 loop: CASSPPGQGAYEQYF. The CDR3 coding sequence is TGTGCCAGCTCACCGCCGGGACAGGGGGCTTACGAGCAGTACTTC.